Listed below are T cell receptor beta chains from one sample, sequenced in a study of T cells in Graves' hyperthyroidism and ophthalmopathy. MiXCR was run by TCRdb on the multiplex PCR reads, yielding one entry per CDR3 protein. Of about 610,000 distinct CDR3 sequences listed, about 15% were seen once; the top ten hold around 4.1%. Sample: blood. Receptors originate from a woman aged 40 to 50 with Graves' ophthalmopathy. CDR3s include the opening cysteine and the closing phenylalanine or tryptophan. The order of the fields is J gene, V gene, D gene, clone size, CDR3 DNA, CDR3 protein. D genes are given only for firm matches. The size of a clone is reported for some rows only, either as once, few or many, or as a class for expanded clones.

TRBJ1-2,TRBV28,.,.,TGTGCCAGCAGTTGGGGGGAGAACTATGGCTACACCTTC,CASSWGENYGYTF
TRBJ2-7,TRBV5-1,.,few,TGCGCCAGCAGCTTGGGGACAGTATCCGGGGAGTACTTC,CASSLGTVSGEYF
TRBJ1-5,TRBV28,.,few,TGTGCCAGCAGTTTACCGGGGGCTGCAGGGCAGCCCCAGCATTTT,CASSLPGAAGQPQHF
TRBJ1-1,TRBV6-2/TRBV6-3,TRBD1,many,TGTGCCAGCCAAGCTCAGGGGGTTGAGAACACTGAAGCTTTCTTT,CASQAQGVENTEAFF
TRBJ2-1,TRBV20-1,.,.,TGCAGTGCCCTAAGGACAGACTTCCAGTTCTTC,CSALRTDFQFF
TRBJ2-7,TRBV18,TRBD1,few,TGTGCCAGCTCACCTCGAAGTCCGGGACAGGGCCACGAGCAGTACTTC,CASSPRSPGQGHEQYF
TRBJ1-5,TRBV28,.,many,TGTGCCAGCAGCTCACCAGAGGGGTATCAGCCCCAGCATTTT,CASSSPEGYQPQHF
TRBJ1-1,TRBV29-1,.,many,TGCAGCGTTGAAGTCACACTGAACACTGAAGCTTTCTTT,CSVEVTLNTEAFF
TRBJ2-7,TRBV12-3/TRBV12-4,TRBD1,few,TGTGCCAGCAGTCCGACCGGGACAGGGGGCGGACAGTACTTC,CASSPTGTGGGQYF
TRBJ1-5,TRBV27,.,many,TGTGCCATCGGACATGAGAACAGCAATCAGCCCCAGCATTTT,CAIGHENSNQPQHF
TRBJ1-2,TRBV6-5,.,many,TGTGCCAGCAGTTACGTATCGGCGATGTCCTATGGCTACACCTTC,CASSYVSAMSYGYTF
TRBJ1-2,TRBV29-1,.,many,TGCAGCGGGGACTCAGGGGATGTTGGCTACACCTTC,CSGDSGDVGYTF
TRBJ2-7,TRBV27,TRBD2,many,TGTGCCAGCAGTATAAGAGCGGGAGCGAATAGGCCCTACGAGCAGTACTTC,CASSIRAGANRPYEQYF
TRBJ2-4,TRBV5-6,.,.,TGTGCCAGCAGCCTCGGGACAAGTCTAGCCAAAAACATTCAGTACTTC,CASSLGTSLAKNIQYF
TRBJ2-7,TRBV6-1,.,few,TGTGCCAGCAGAACAACAGGGACCCTCTACGAGCAGTACTTC,CASRTTGTLYEQYF
TRBJ2-2,TRBV6-1,.,.,TGTGCCAGCAGGGTCCCGGGTGCCGGGGAGCTGTTTTTT,CASRVPGAGELFF
TRBJ1-2,TRBV11-2,TRBD1,many,TGTGCCAGCAGCACTGTCCGAGGGGGCGAACTATATGGCTACACCTTC,CASSTVRGGELYGYTF
TRBJ1-1,TRBV15,.,.,TGTGCCACCAGCAGAGTTCGGGGGTTTTCTGATAACACTGAAGCTTTCTTT,CATSRVRGFSDNTEAFF
TRBJ1-2,TRBV4-1,TRBD1,.,TGCGCCAGCAGCCAAGCACCGGGACAGGGGGCCTATGGCTACACCTTC,CASSQAPGQGAYGYTF
TRBJ2-5,TRBV6-5,.,many,TGTGCCAGCAGTTATTCAGGGGCGAGTTATGAGACCCAGTACTTC,CASSYSGASYETQYF
TRBJ2-7,TRBV20-1,TRBD1,few,TGCAGTGCTAGGCCCACGTGGACAGGGGGCTACGAGCAGTACTTC,CSARPTWTGGYEQYF
TRBJ2-7,TRBV20-1,.,many,TGCAGTGCTAGGGTTCTGGGGATCCCCTCTTACGAGCAGTACTTC,CSARVLGIPSYEQYF